Following are 21 T cell receptor beta chains from one sample sequenced in a study of cytomegalovirus exposure and HLA in healthy donors. The primer mix had 60 Vbeta and 13 Jbeta primers. Libraries were prepared by immunoSEQ multiplex PCR; TCRdb keeps only in-frame clonotypes and omits some of them. The sample yields approximately 73,000 clones, roughly 60% seen once. Sequencing used PBMCs. The receptor set was obtained from a man aged 25-45 years in good health and CMV-seropositive.

CDR3 sequence: CASSQTQGDTEAFF. In nucleotides, the CDR3 is TGTGCCAGCAGCCAGACACAGGGGGACACTGAAGCTTTCTTT. This chain joins TRBV4-2 and TRBJ1-1; TRBD1 aligns across 8 bases. J lost 3 bases, V lost 3 bases, and 3 bases had no gene match. CDR1 and CDR2 (germline): LGHNA, YNFKEQ. The CDR3 is made up of 14 amino acids.

This chain links TRBV5-4 with TRBJ2-7; no clear D. The length of the CDR3 is 14 residues. Germline CDR1 reads SGHNT; CDR2 reads YYREEE (reference sequence). Trimming left V 0 bases short and J 0 bases short, with 7 bases between. CDR3 sequence (DNA): TGTGCCAGCAGCTTGGACTCCGGCTCCTACGAGCAGTACTTC. Translating it yields CASSLDSGSYEQYF.

The chain combines TRBV28 with TRBJ2-2; a possible D gene is TRBD1 (5 bases). Germline assignment: CDR1 MDHEN and CDR2 SYDVKM. Trimming stripped 7 bases from V and 3 bases from J, with 12 bases between. The CDR3 contains 14 residues. The CDR3 spells CASNVDRDTGELFF. The CDR3 DNA sequence: TGTGCCAGCAACGTTGACAGAGACACCGGGGAGCTGTTTTTT.

This clone was counted a few times. This sequence joins TRBV7-9 and TRBJ2-5; 10 nucleotides match TRBD1. The V segment lost 5 bases and the J segment 5 bases; nucleotides outside the gene matches: 8. The CDR3 totals 15 residues. Germline CDR1 reads SEHNR; CDR2 reads FQNEAQ (reference sequence). CDR3 in amino acids: CASSAPTGGFETQYF. The CDR3 DNA is TGTGCCAGCAGCGCTCCGACAGGGGGCTTTGAGACCCAGTACTTC.

J is TRBJ2-1 and V is TRBV27; D is ambiguous. The V and J ends lost 2 bases and 9 bases respectively, with 8 bases between them. Germline-derived CDR1 and CDR2 are MNHEY and SMNVEV (reference sequence). The CDR3 is made up of 12 amino acids. This CDR3 reads CASSLTAGEQFF. The CDR3 DNA reads TGTGCCAGCAGTTTAACCGCCGGTGAGCAGTTCTTC.

J is TRBJ1-2 and V is TRBV19, with 8 bases aligning to TRBD1. The CDR3 sequence is 16 residues long. Trimming at V came to 5 bases and at J to 1 base, leaving 9 bases not matched to a gene. CDR1 and CDR2 from the germline V gene are LNHDA and SQIVND (reference sequence). CDR3 in DNA: TGTGCCAGTAGTGGATCGTCCAGGGGGCTTAACTATGGCTACACCTTC. As protein: CASSGSSRGLNYGYTF.

In DNA form, the CDR3 reads TGTGCCAGTAGCTCGCAGGGGGCTGGGAATGAAAAACTGTTTTTT. Its protein product is CASSSQGAGNEKLFF. The chain carries TRBV19 and TRBJ1-4, with 8 bases that match TRBD1. The V gene's germline CDR1 is LNHDA and CDR2 SQIVND (reference sequence). The CDR3 length is 15 residues. Trimming removed 6 bases from V and 5 bases from J; junction bases left unmatched: 8.

The chain links TRBV7-8 to TRBJ2-5; D not certain. The CDR3 runs to 15 residues. The V gene lost 1 base and the J gene lost 2 bases, with 11 bases spanning the gap. Germline CDR1 SGHVS, CDR2 FQNEAQ. The CDR3 DNA follows: TGTGCCAGCAGCTTAGTGGTCGAACAACAAGAGACCCAGTACTTC. Its translation is CASSLVVEQQETQYF.

This clone was detected only once. The chain joins TRBV18 to TRBJ2-2, with D possibly being TRBD1 (6 bases). Trimming pared 3 bases from V and 1 base from J, leaving 9 bases between. Germline loops: CDR1 KGHSH, CDR2 LQKENI. The CDR3 runs to 15 residues. CDR3 nucleotides: TGTGCCAGCTCACCCGCACAGGGGAACACCGGGGAGCTGTTTTTT. Amino acid sequence: CASSPAQGNTGELFF.

The chain combines TRBV6-1 with TRBJ2-5; 8 bases map to TRBD2. After removal of 7 bases from V and 5 bases from J, the junction contained 6 bases not matched to a gene. The CDR3 is 13 residues long. CDR1 is MNHNS, CDR2 SASEGT, per germline. As DNA, the CDR3 is TGTGCCAGCACCCGTGGCGGGGGGGAGACCCAGTACTTC. Protein sequence: CASTRGGGETQYF.

V usage is TRBV28 and J usage is TRBJ1-1; D not certain. This CDR3 has 11 amino acids. Germline values: CDR1 MDHEN, CDR2 SYDVKM. V lost 8 bases to trimming and J lost 0 bases, with 4 bases between them. The CDR3 region is CASYMNTEAFF. CDR3 nucleotides: TGTGCCAGCTATATGAACACTGAAGCTTTCTTT.

This clone was seen a handful of times. This sequence joins TRBV7-2 and TRBJ2-3; TRBD2 aligns across 14 bases. V shed 6 bases and J 3 bases; nucleotides not matched to a gene: 8. Germline V gene data show CDR1 as SGHTA and CDR2 as FQGNSA. CDR3 length: 17 amino acids. This CDR3 reads CASRLGGTSGRTDTQYF. The CDR3 DNA follows: TGTGCCAGCAGACTAGGGGGGACTAGCGGGAGAACAGATACGCAGTATTTT.

A few counts support this clone. J is TRBJ2-5 and V is TRBV13; TRBD2 aligns across 13 bases. J gave up 5 bases and V 5 bases, and 11 bases lay outside the gene matches. This CDR3 is 17 amino acids long. Looked up from germline, CDR1 is PRHDT and CDR2 is FYEKMQ (reference sequence). The CDR3 DNA follows: TGTGCCAGCAGCACCTTACTAGCGGGAGGGCCGGGCGAGACCCAGTACTTC. As protein: CASSTLLAGGPGETQYF.

A few counts support this clone. The chain combines TRBV5-4 with TRBJ1-2, with TRBD1 matching 10 bases. Trimming at V came to 5 bases and at J to 8 bases, leaving 12 bases not matched to a gene. Germline CDR1 SGHNT, CDR2 YYREEE (reference sequence). This CDR3 region has 15 residues. Here the CDR3 DNA reads TGTGCCAGCAGTCCCCGGACAGGGGGAGGTCGGGGCTACACCTTC. Translated: CASSPRTGGGRGYTF.

The J gene is TRBJ1-2, the V gene TRBV11-2; no clear D gene. The V gene lost 1 base and the J gene lost 0 bases, with 6 bases spanning the gap. The CDR3 is 14 residues long. Germline lookup yields CDR1 SGHAT and CDR2 FQNNGV. Written as DNA, the CDR3 is TGTGCCAGCAGCTTAGCCGGTTCTAACTATGGCTACACCTTC. This encodes CASSLAGSNYGYTF.

CDR3 region: CASSLRGENTEAFF. The CDR3 DNA sequence: TGTGCCAGCAGCTTACGGGGGGAGAACACTGAAGCTTTCTTT. The V and J genes are TRBV7-6 and TRBJ1-1, with D perhaps matching TRBD1 (5 bases). This CDR3 has 14 residues. V lost 2 bases to trimming and J lost 1 base, with 8 bases between them. The V gene's germline CDR1 is SGHVS and CDR2 FNYEAQ.

This chain joins TRBV27 and TRBJ1-2; 8 positions match TRBD1. The CDR3 consists of 19 residues. Germline CDR1 MNHEY, CDR2 SMNVEV (reference sequence). V lost 7 bases and J lost 0; bases outside the gene matches: 19. Here the CDR3 DNA reads TGTGCCAGCACCTCGTTTGGGCCCCGGCAGGGGGCGGCTAACTATGGCTACACCTTC. This codes for CASTSFGPRQGAANYGYTF.

Concerning this clone itself: This CDR3 fails to terminate in the conserved phenylalanine or tryptophan, so it likely reflects a read error. Because the CDR3's place on the DNA is in doubt, the DNA is left out and the CDR3 is given as listed by TCRdb. V is TRBV21-1 and J is TRBJ2-7; the table's D call TRBD2 went unverified against the DNA. TRBV21-1 is termed a pseudogene. From its first to its last residue, the CDR3 has 9 amino acids. The CDR3 loop is CASSIAGLS.

This rearrangement joins TRBV25-1 to TRBJ1-2; D might be TRBD1 (6 bases). Trimming took 2 bases from V and 4 from J, leaving 11 bases between them. Germline V gene lookup returns CDR1 MGHDK and CDR2 SYGVNS. The CDR3 sequence is 14 residues long. The CDR3 DNA follows: TGTGCCAGCAGTGAACTGGACAGCTTCTATGGCTACACCTTC. Translated: CASSELDSFYGYTF.

This clone was recorded a few times. The V gene is TRBV19, the J gene TRBJ2-5; D unclear. The CDR3 sequence is 14 residues long. V was trimmed by 5 bases and J by 0 bases, leaving 10 bases between them. From germline, CDR1 is LNHDA and CDR2 SQIVND (reference sequence). The CDR3, as DNA: TGTGCCAGTAGTGCGCGGCTCTACCAAGAGACCCAGTACTTC. Translating gives CASSARLYQETQYF. The complete variable domain, with remaining parts taken from reference TRBV19 and TRBJ2-5, reads DGGITQSPKYLFRKEGQNVTLSCEQNLNHDAMYWYRQDPGQGLRLIYYSQIVNDFQKGDIAEGYSVSREKKESFPLTVTSAQKNPTAFYLCASSARLYQETQYFGPGTRLLVL.

This clone was detected a few times. J is TRBJ2-5 and V is TRBV5-6; D is perhaps TRBD1 (6 bases). Trimming left V 0 bases short and J 5 bases short, with 11 bases between. From germline, CDR1 is SGHDT and CDR2 YYEEEE. This CDR3 has 14 residues. In nucleotides, the CDR3 is TGTGCCAGCAGCTTGGCCTGGGGGCGGGAGACCCAGTACTTC. Protein sequence: CASSLAWGRETQYF.